These 22 T cell receptor beta chains were all obtained from the same sample, sequenced in a study of Graves' ophthalmopathy and Graves' hyperthyroidism. Amplification targeted the TCR beta CDR3 regions, with RNA transcripts as the source material. The library came from an HTBI-primed first-round RT-PCR and a second-round multiplex PCR. TCRdb reprocessed the multiplex PCR reads via MiXCR and lists one record per CDR3 protein. This sample has approximately 37,000 distinct CDR3 sequences, with roughly half found just once. The sequenced sample consisted of peripheral blood. The receptors shown here come from an adult man with Graves' ophthalmopathy.

At least ten counts were recorded for this clonotype. This chain connects TRBV13 to TRBJ2-7; 8 nucleotides line up with TRBD2. This CDR3 has 15 residues. Germline lookup yields CDR1 PRHDT and CDR2 FYEKMQ (reference sequence). V was clipped by 5 bases and J by 3 bases; unmatched bases: 9. The CDR3: CASSRGGPAVYEQYF. CDR3 nucleotide sequence: TGTGCCAGCAGCCGGGGGGGCCCAGCGGTCTACGAGCAGTACTTC.

This sequence joins TRBV19 and TRBJ1-1, with a weak D call TRBD1 (5 bases). CDR1 LNHDA and CDR2 SQIVND come from the germline V gene (reference sequence). This CDR3 comprises 13 residues. The V end lost 3 bases, the J end lost 5 bases, and 10 bases lay between the germline ends. CDR3 amino acids: CASSIGRGTEAFF. The CDR3 nucleotides are TGTGCCAGTAGTATCGGAAGGGGAACTGAAGCTTTCTTT.

This clonotype was picked up many times. The chain links TRBV9 to TRBJ2-2; D is unclear. CDR1 and CDR2 (germline): SGDLS, YYNGEE. CDR3 length: 14 amino acids. V was cut by 1 base and J by 8 bases, with 12 bases left in between. In DNA, the CDR3 is TGTGCCAGCAGCGTACTAGAGCTCAGAGGGGAGCTGTTTTTT. As protein: CASSVLELRGELFF.

This clonotype was counted ten times or more. The chain recombines TRBV6-4 with TRBJ1-5; no reliable D call. The CDR3 totals 13 residues. CDR1 is MRHNA, CDR2 SNTAGT, per germline. V was cut by 5 bases and J by 5 bases, with 10 bases left in between. DNA for the CDR3: TGTGCCAGCAGTATCGGACCTTATCAGCCCCAGCATTTT. Its protein is CASSIGPYQPQHF.

As to this clonotype: A junction end diverges from the germline sequence, so it may reflect a read error. This chain connects TRBV9 to TRBJ2-1; 8 bases are shared with TRBD2. CDR1 and CDR2 (germline): SGDLS, YYNGEE. CDR3 length: 17 amino acids. DNA for the CDR3: TGTGCCGGCAGCGTTGGGGGTAGCGGGGCATCCTACAATGAGCAGTTCTTT. Its translation is CAGSVGGSGASYNEQFF.

To note about this clonotype: At one boundary the junction diverges from the germline segment, which might be a read error. V is TRBV29-1 and J is TRBJ2-1, with no clear D. The CDR3 is made up of 12 amino acids. CDR1 SQVTM and CDR2 ANQGSEA come from the germline V gene. The DNA of the CDR3 is TGCAACGTCCCAAGGGCTTACAATGAGCGGTTCTTC. Translating it yields CNVPRAYNERFF.

The chain joins TRBV5-8 to TRBJ2-3, with 9 positions matching TRBD1. Germline assignment: CDR1 SGHTS and CDR2 YDEGEE. The junction had 12 bases not matched to a gene; V was cut back by 2 bases and J by 11 bases. The CDR3 is made up of 15 amino acids. The CDR3 DNA follows: TGTGCCAGCAGCTTACTACAGGGGGCCTACAATGAGCAGTATTTT. This sequence encodes CASSLLQGAYNEQYF.

Note on this clonotype: One junction end does not reproduce the germline sequence, and a read error may be involved. The chain uses TRBV7-9 and TRBJ2-4, with a weak D call TRBD2 (5 bases). The germline V gene encodes CDR1 SEHNR and CDR2 FQNEAQ (reference sequence). This CDR3 comprises 13 residues. CDR3 DNA: TGCGCCAGCAGCTTACCGGGAAAAAACATTCAGAACTTC. Protein sequence: CASSLPGKNIQNF.

The chain uses TRBV2 and TRBJ1-1; the D is unclear. This CDR3 comprises 16 residues. V was cut by 2 bases and J by 1 base, with 14 bases left in between. Germline CDR1 is SNHLY and CDR2 is FYNNEI. CDR3 region: CASSELVSVSNTEAFF. In nucleotides, the CDR3 is TGTGCCAGCAGTGAACTAGTCAGCGTATCGAACACTGAAGCTTTCTTT.

This clonotype was seen many times. The chain carries TRBV7-3 and TRBJ1-6, with a tentative D call TRBD1 (6 bases). Germline CDR1 and CDR2: SGHTA and FQGTGA. V was shortened by 5 bases and J by 7 bases, with 21 bases between the two germline ends. The CDR3 is made up of 17 amino acids. The CDR3 DNA follows: TGTGCCAGCAGCGTCGCCCCGGGGGCAGGGGTCAATTCACCCCTCCACTTT. Translated: CASSVAPGAGVNSPLHF.

This clonotype was picked up many times. The chain is built from TRBV5-1 and TRBJ2-5, with a possible D match to TRBD1 (5 bases). Per the germline V gene, CDR1 is SGHRS and CDR2 is YFSETQ. Trimming pared 2 bases from V and 4 bases from J, leaving 12 bases between. The CDR3 is 14 residues long. This CDR3 reads CASSLLRESETQYF. CDR3 DNA: TGCGCCAGCAGCTTACTCAGGGAATCAGAGACCCAGTACTTC.

In its sample, this clonotype was seen many times. A read error may explain this, as a much larger clone is one base away. The chain is built from TRBV5-1 and TRBJ1-4, with D possibly TRBD1 on 6 matching bases. Germline V gene data show CDR1 as SGHRS and CDR2 as YFSETQ. V dropped 1 base and J dropped 6 bases, with 13 bases sitting between them. This CDR3 is built from 15 residues. The CDR3 loop is CASSLTGARDEKLFF. CDR3 sequence (DNA): TGCGCCAGCAGCTTGACGGGGGCGCGGGATGAAAAACTGTTTTTT.

The gene calls are TRBV20-1 and TRBJ2-3, with D perhaps TRBD2 (5 bases). The CDR3 is made up of 13 amino acids. V lost 3 bases to trimming and J lost 6 bases, with 13 bases between them. Germline CDR1 and CDR2: DFQATT and SNEGSKA (reference sequence). CDR3 protein: CSASNGVWDTQYF. The CDR3 DNA reads as TGCAGTGCTAGTAACGGGGTGTGGGATACGCAGTATTTT.

This clonotype appeared many times. CDR3 residues: CASSQDSTGLDTEAFF. In nucleotides, the CDR3 is TGCGCCAGCAGCCAAGACTCGACAGGGCTTGACACTGAAGCTTTCTTT. This sequence joins TRBV4-3 and TRBJ1-1, with 7 bases that match TRBD1. Germline lookup yields CDR1 LGHNA and CDR2 YSLEER. CDR3 length: 16 amino acids. Trimming at V came to 0 bases and at J to 3 bases, leaving 7 bases not matched to a gene.

The rearrangement links TRBV7-2 to TRBJ2-7; D is perhaps TRBD2 (5 bases). The CDR3 is made up of 12 amino acids. Germline assignment: CDR1 SGHTA and CDR2 FQGNSA. Between the trimmed V and J ends, which lost 1 base and 6 bases, there was a span of 7 bases. The CDR3 DNA reads as TGTGCCAGCAGCTTAGGACTATCCGAGCAGTACTTC. Its protein is CASSLGLSEQYF.

This clonotype was detected many times. The chain couples TRBV28 to TRBJ2-2; no clear D gene. Germline V gene lookup returns CDR1 MDHEN and CDR2 SYDVKM. This CDR3 region has 13 residues. V was cut by 5 bases and J by 6 bases, with 10 bases left in between. CDR3 loop: CASSLTGPGELFF. CDR3 DNA sequence: TGTGCCAGCAGTCTTACTGGACCCGGGGAGCTGTTTTTT.

Here the CDR3 DNA reads TGTGCCAGCAGCCCTACGGTCGGGTCCTATGGCTACACCTTC. This codes for CASSPTVGSYGYTF. V gene TRBV9 combines with J gene TRBJ1-2; no firm D call. V lost 4 bases and J lost 4, with 14 bases in between. From germline, CDR1 is SGDLS and CDR2 YYNGEE. CDR3 length: 14 amino acids.

This clonotype has ten or more counts. The chain is built from TRBV20-1 and TRBJ2-7; D is possibly TRBD1 or TRBD2 (6 bases each). CDR1 and CDR2 (germline): DFQATT, SNEGSKA (reference sequence). The CDR3 is 14 amino acids. V lost 4 bases and J 1 base, leaving 14 bases between the germline ends. The chain's CDR3 is CSAKETRGSYEQYF. In DNA form, the CDR3 reads TGCAGTGCTAAGGAGACTAGGGGGTCCTACGAGCAGTACTTC.

This clonotype was counted at least ten times. V is TRBV7-2 and J is TRBJ2-3; TRBD1 is a possible D gene (5 bases). The germline V gene encodes CDR1 SGHTA and CDR2 FQGNSA. The V end lost 1 base, the J end lost 0 bases, and 23 bases lay between the germline ends. CDR3 length equals 20 residues. Written as DNA, the CDR3 is TGTGCCAGCAGCTTAGTCCCTGGATCTTCAGGGTTGGCTAGCACAGATACGCAGTATTTT. Translating gives CASSLVPGSSGLASTDTQYF.

The rearrangement uses TRBV7-2 and TRBJ2-1, with D perhaps matching TRBD2 (6 bases). The germline V gene encodes CDR1 SGHTA and CDR2 FQGNSA. This CDR3 spans 16 amino acids. With 5 bases removed from V and 3 bases from J, the gap between germline ends came to 17 bases. CDR3 in amino acids: CASSLFRDFIYNEQFF. The CDR3 nucleotides are TGTGCCAGCAGCCTCTTCCGGGACTTCATCTACAATGAGCAGTTCTTC.

The sample holds many counts of this clonotype. The J gene is TRBJ2-3, the V gene TRBV12-3 or TRBV12-4; possibly TRBD1 for D (6 bases). Trimming removed 6 bases at V and 0 bases at J, with 13 bases between. The CDR3 runs to 15 residues. The CDR3 nucleotides are TGTGCCAGCAGGAGGGGGAACCCTAGCACAGATACGCAGTATTTT. Translating it yields CASRRGNPSTDTQYF.

The chain uses TRBV7-2 and TRBJ2-7; possible D gene TRBD2, 5 bases. CDR1 is SGHTA, CDR2 FQGNSA, per germline. The CDR3 is 14 residues long. Trimming took off 1 base at V and 4 bases at J, with 11 bases between the two ends. In DNA form, the CDR3 reads TGTGCCAGCAGCTTAGTCGCAAGGAGGTACGAGCAGTACTTC. Protein sequence: CASSLVARRYEQYF.